This T cell receptor (beta chain) was documented in a study of blood T cell repertoires in COVID-19. At the level of the study: COVID-19 samples collected from the United States, Italy and Spain covered acute and convalescent phases. Nucleic acid was either cDNA or gDNA, and it came from T cells, B-cell-depleted T cells, or PBMCs.

Clones were sequenced by immunoSEQ multiplex PCR, and TCRdb holds only the in-frame ones, with some missing. Of over 120,000 clones listed, around nine tenths were seen once; the top ten hold 8.5% to 9%. The length of the CDR3 is 13 residues. Germline V lookup: CDR1 SGHDN, CDR2 FVKESK. V lost 1 base and J 7 bases, leaving 5 bases between the germline ends. The rearrangement uses TRBV14 and TRBJ1-6; unclear D gene. The clonotype comes from a woman in her forties or fifties with active or convalescent COVID-19. Sequencing input: peripheral blood. The CDR3 protein is CASSQVRNSPLHF. DNA of the CDR3: TGTGCCAGCAGCCAAGTGAGGAATTCACCCCTCCACTTT. Full variable domain (missing parts from reference TRBV14 and TRBJ1-6): EAGVTQFPSHSVIEKGQTVTLRCDPISGHDNLYWYRRVMGKEIKFLLHFVKESKQDESGMPNNRFLAERTGGTYSTLKVQPAELEDSGVYFCASSQVRNSPLHFGNGTRLTVT.